A selection of T cell receptor beta chains follows, all from one sample in a study of T cells in Graves' hyperthyroidism and ophthalmopathy. Each CDR3 protein is one row after TCRdb ran MiXCR on the multiplex PCR reads. Counted here are 250,000 or so distinct CDR3 sequences, about 14% occurring once; the ten biggest clones make up roughly 13%. What was sequenced was blood. The receptors originated from a woman between 40 and 50 years old with Graves' hyperthyroidism that later progressed to Graves' ophthalmopathy. CDR3s include the opening cysteine and the closing phenylalanine or tryptophan. The D gene is left open where the match is weak. Clone size, where shown, is once, few, many, or a class for clones that have expanded.

size	V	J	D	DNA	CDR3
many	TRBV2	TRBJ1-6	NA	TGTGCCAGCCTAAAGGGGGACGGTAGATCACCCCTCCACTTT	CASLKGDGRSPLHF
many	TRBV28	TRBJ1-5	TRBD1	TGTGCCAGCAGGCATGACAGGGTGAGGGGGCAGCCCCAGCATTTT	CASRHDRVRGQPQHF
many	TRBV30	TRBJ1-5	NA	TGTGCCTGGAGTGTAAGTTCGAACGTCAATCAGCCCCAGCATTTT	CAWSVSSNVNQPQHF
many	TRBV6-1	TRBJ2-5	TRBD2	TGTGCCAGCAGTGCTAGCGGGATGGAGGAGACCCAGTACTTC	CASSASGMEETQYF
NA	TRBV19	TRBJ2-7	TRBD1	TGTGCCAGTAGTATATTTAGGACAGGCTCCGGCGAGCAGTACTTC	CASSIFRTGSGEQYF
many	TRBV28	TRBJ2-5	TRBD2	TGTGCCAGCAGTTTGCACAGAGGGGAGGGGGAGACCCAGTACTTC	CASSLHRGEGETQYF
NA	TRBV5-1	TRBJ2-7	TRBD2	TGCGCCAGCAGCCCGGGGGGGGGGCCTACATTCTACGAGCAGTACTTC	CASSPGGGPTFYEQYF
NA	TRBV4-1	TRBJ2-7	NA	TGCGCCAGCAGCCCCGGGGTCTCCTACGAGCAGTACTTC	CASSPGVSYEQYF
many	TRBV12-3/TRBV12-4	TRBJ1-5	NA	TGTGCCAGCAGTTTTTCAGGGGCCAATCAGCCCCAGCATTTT	CASSFSGANQPQHF
many	TRBV18	TRBJ1-6	NA	TGTGCCAGCTCACCTCTGAAGTCCTATAATTCACCCCTCCACTTT	CASSPLKSYNSPLHF
many	TRBV14	TRBJ2-3	TRBD2	TGTGCCAGCAGCGAGCGGGGCCTGGCCGCCGATACGCAGTATTTT	CASSERGLAADTQYF
many	TRBV27	TRBJ2-6	NA	TGTGCCAGCAGTTCAGGACAAGTGGGGGCCAACGTCCTGACTTTC	CASSSGQVGANVLTF
many	TRBV27	TRBJ2-2	NA	TGTGCCAGCAGTTTATCTTGGTCTAGCTTCACCGGGGAGCTGTTTTTT	CASSLSWSSFTGELFF
many	TRBV7-3	TRBJ2-6	NA	TGTGCCAGCAGCTTAACGCCCCTGACCGGGGGGGCCAACGTCCTGACTTTC	CASSLTPLTGGANVLTF
few	TRBV12-3/TRBV12-4	TRBJ2-3	NA	TGTGCCAGCGGCCTGTTAGTATCAGATACGCAGTATTTT	CASGLLVSDTQYF
many	TRBV28	TRBJ2-1	TRBD1	TGTGCCAGCAGTCGGACAGGGGCCCCCTACAATGAGCAGTTCTTC	CASSRTGAPYNEQFF
many	TRBV6-1	TRBJ2-2	TRBD1	TGTGCCAGCAGTCCCTTAAGGACAGGGTCAGACGGGGAGCTGTTTTTT	CASSPLRTGSDGELFF
NA	TRBV6-1	TRBJ1-3	NA	TGTGCCAGCAGCTCACTCTCCGGGACAAGAACCTCTGGAAACACCATATATTTT	CASSSLSGTRTSGNTIYF
many	TRBV5-4	TRBJ2-7	TRBD2	TGTGCCAGCAGCTTTCCCGGGACTAGAGACTACGAGCAGTACTTC	CASSFPGTRDYEQYF
many	TRBV10-2	TRBJ2-7	TRBD1	TGCGCCAGCAGCCCTTCAGGGGGCCCCTACGAGCAGTACTTC	CASSPSGGPYEQYF
few	TRBV2	TRBJ1-4	TRBD1	TGTGCCAGCAGCATAGGGGACAGCGCTAATGAAAAACTGTTTTTT	CASSIGDSANEKLFF
many	TRBV9	TRBJ2-5	TRBD2	TGTGCCAGCAGCGAGGGAGTGACTAGCGGACAAGAGACCCAGTACTTC	CASSEGVTSGQETQYF
many	TRBV6-5	TRBJ1-1	NA	TGTGCCAGCAGTTACTCGATTGGGGGCTCCGAAGCTTTCTTT	CASSYSIGGSEAFF
many	TRBV10-3	TRBJ2-7	NA	TGTGCCATCACCCCCGGGGCCCCTTCCTACGAGCAGTACTTC	CAITPGAPSYEQYF
many	TRBV13	TRBJ1-2	TRBD1	TGTGCCAGCAGAGAGGGACAGGGGTTGGGCTACACCTTC	CASREGQGLGYTF
many	TRBV9	TRBJ2-3	TRBD2	TGTGCCAGCAGCGCGCCCCAGCCGGGAAGCGGGAGGGAGACTGGCACAGATACGCAGTATTTT	CASSAPQPGSGRETGTDTQYF
many	TRBV10-3	TRBJ1-2	NA	TGTGCCATCACGAACCCATTTTGGGGCTATGGCTACACCTTC	CAITNPFWGYGYTF
many	TRBV6-5	TRBJ1-1	NA	TGTGCCAGCAGTTACTCTGGGGGTTATACTGAAGCTTTCTTT	CASSYSGGYTEAFF
NA	TRBV10-1	TRBJ2-1	NA	TGCGCCAGCAGTGGGACTTACCCTGCGAACAATGAGCAGTTCTTC	CASSGTYPANNEQFF
NA	TRBV20-1	TRBJ2-5	NA	TGCAGTGCTAGAGTATGGGGGCTTGAGACCCAGTACTTC	CSARVWGLETQYF
many	TRBV10-2	TRBJ2-1	TRBD1	TGCGCCAGCGTACCAGGGGGCCTTAATTACAATGAGCAGTTCTTC	CASVPGGLNYNEQFF
NA	TRBV18	TRBJ2-2	TRBD1	TGTGCCAGCTCACCACCGGAGGGACAGGGGGCCGCCGGGGAGCTGTTTTTT	CASSPPEGQGAAGELFF
many	TRBV20-1	TRBJ2-1	TRBD2	TGCAGTGCTAGAGAGGACGATACCCTTAGCGGGAGGTTTACGTATGAGCAGTTCTTC	CSAREDDTLSGRFTYEQFF